The 4 T cell receptor beta chains below come from one sample, sequenced in a study of shared clonotypes between healthy human individuals. Data came from immunoSEQ multiplex PCR; TCRdb stores just in-frame clones and leaves some out. The data hold about 470,000 clones, with roughly three quarters observed a single time. The sequenced material came from PBMCs. These receptors were obtained from a woman between 35 and 50 years old in good health. Some clones in this sample may be carry-over from other donors' samples.

V usage is TRBV5-1 and J usage is TRBJ2-1; D unresolved. The CDR3 loop spans 17 amino acids. Germline CDR1 SGHRS, CDR2 YFSETQ. Trimming removed 4 bases from V and 0 bases from J, with 17 bases in between. The CDR3 DNA reads as TGCGCCAGCAGCCTGATCCCCACAGAACTCTCCTACAATGAGCAGTTCTTC. This encodes CASSLIPTELSYNEQFF.

The V call is TRBV5-4, the J call TRBJ2-7; 8 bases line up with TRBD2. Germline CDR1 reads SGHNT; CDR2 reads YYREEE (reference sequence). The V segment lost 2 bases and the J segment 7 bases; nucleotides outside the gene matches: 11. The CDR3 length is 15 residues. CDR3 residues: CASSFSSGPLSEQYF. The CDR3, as DNA: TGTGCCAGCAGCTTTTCTAGCGGGCCCCTAAGTGAGCAGTACTTC.

This clone was found a few times. This CDR3 is CSVEETEGAEAFF. CDR3 DNA: TGCAGCGTTGAGGAGACCGAAGGGGCTGAAGCTTTCTTT. J is TRBJ1-1 and V is TRBV29-1; tentatively, D is TRBD1 (5 bases). CDR1 and CDR2 (germline): SQVTM, ANQGSEA. V was cut by 3 bases and J by 6 bases, with 14 bases left in between. The CDR3 covers 13 residues.

The V gene is TRBV28, the J gene TRBJ2-5; 7 positions match TRBD2. Germline CDR1 reads MDHEN; CDR2 reads SYDVKM. There are 15 residues in the CDR3. V gave up 7 bases and J gave up 0 bases; unmatched junction bases: 8. DNA of the CDR3: TGTGCCAGCACCCCCGCTGGGGGGGACCAAGAGACCCAGTACTTC. Translating gives CASTPAGGDQETQYF.